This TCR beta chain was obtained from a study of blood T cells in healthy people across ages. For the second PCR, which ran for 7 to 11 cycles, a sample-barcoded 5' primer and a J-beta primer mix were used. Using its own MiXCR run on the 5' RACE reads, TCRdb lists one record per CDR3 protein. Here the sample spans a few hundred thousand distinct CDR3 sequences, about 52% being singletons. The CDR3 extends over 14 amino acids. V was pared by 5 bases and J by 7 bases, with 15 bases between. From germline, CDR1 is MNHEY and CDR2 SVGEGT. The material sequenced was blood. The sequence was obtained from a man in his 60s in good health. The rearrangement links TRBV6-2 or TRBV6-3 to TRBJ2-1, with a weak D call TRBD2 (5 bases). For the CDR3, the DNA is TGTGCCAGCAGTAGGGAGTTGATAGGGAATGAGCAGTTCTTC. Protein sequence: CASSRELIGNEQFF.